A selection of T cell receptor beta chains follows, all from one sample in a study of B cell selection in AIRE deficiency. Some clones are missing from TCRdb's copy, which holds only in-frame ones; the method was immunoSEQ multiplex PCR. This table has roughly 25,000 clones, roughly 96% appearing once. The sequencing input was CD4+CD127+ conventional T cells sorted from PBMCs. The receptors stem from a human donor in good health. CDR3s include the opening cysteine and the closing phenylalanine or tryptophan. D genes are given only for firm matches. A row's size may be missing; if present it is once, few, many or a size class.

j_call | d_call | clone_size | v_call | cdr3_aa | cdr3_nt
TRBJ2-3 | - | - | TRBV9 | CASSVVGDGTDTQYF | TGTGCCAGCAGCGTAGTAGGAGACGGCACAGATACGCAGTATTTT
TRBJ1-1 | TRBD1 | - | TRBV28 | CASSLGQIPEAFF | TGTGCCAGCAGCTTGGGACAGATCCCTGAAGCTTTCTTT
TRBJ2-7 | TRBD1 | - | TRBV5-4 | CASSSDFGQDLYEQYF | TGTGCCAGCAGCTCCGACTTTGGACAGGACCTCTACGAGCAGTACTTC
TRBJ2-5 | - | - | TRBV4-1 | CASSKAAQETQYF | TGCGCCAGCAGCAAAGCGGCTCAAGAGACCCAGTACTTC
TRBJ2-1 | - | - | TRBV4-1 | CASSQDIRGKAYNEQFF | TGCGCCAGCAGCCAAGATATTCGGGGTAAAGCCTACAATGAGCAGTTCTTC
TRBJ1-3 | - | - | TRBV29-1 | CSVGGFHSGNTIYF | TGCAGCGTTGGAGGGTTCCACTCTGGAAACACCATATATTTT
TRBJ2-7 | - | - | TRBV7-1 | CASSLGPAQGEVQYF | TGTGCCAGCAGCTTAGGGCCTGCACAGGGTGAAGTGCAGTACTTC
TRBJ1-6 | - | once | TRBV11-2 | CASSLSRRWNSPLHF | TGTGCCAGCAGCTTGTCGAGACGGTGGAATTCACCCCTCCACTTT
TRBJ2-1 | TRBD2 | - | TRBV6-6 | CASYLTSGSNEQFF | TGTGCCAGCTATTTGACTAGCGGGAGTAATGAGCAGTTCTTC
TRBJ2-3 | TRBD1 | - | TRBV25-1 | CASSEGTGAPTDTQYF | TGTGCCAGCAGTGAAGGGACAGGGGCGCCCACAGATACGCAGTATTTT
TRBJ2-7 | - | - | TRBV6-5 | CASAPPPGDEQYF | TGTGCCAGCGCCCCTCCTCCAGGGGACGAGCAGTACTTC
TRBJ2-7 | - | - | TRBV11-2 | CASSYTGSEQYF | TGTGCCAGCAGTTATACAGGGTCCGAGCAGTACTTC
TRBJ2-5 | - | - | TRBV20-1 | CSASHQETQYF | TGCAGTGCTAGCCATCAAGAGACCCAGTACTTC
TRBJ2-1 | - | - | TRBV18 | CASSSTREPRQQFF | TGTGCCAGCTCATCTACACGCGAGCCGCGCCAGCAGTTCTTC
TRBJ2-3 | - | - | TRBV5-1 | CASTWGESTDTQYF | TGCGCCAGCACCTGGGGGGAGAGCACAGATACGCAGTATTTT
TRBJ1-5 | TRBD1 | once | TRBV7-9 | CASSRSGTGGKQPQHF | TGTGCCAGCAGCCGTTCCGGGACAGGGGGCAAGCAGCCCCAGCATTTT
TRBJ1-6 | - | - | TRBV9 | CASSPLRENSPLHF | TGTGCCAGCAGCCCCCTTAGGGAAAATTCACCCCTCCACTTT
TRBJ2-7 | - | - | TRBV6-5 | CASSESTLQHF | TGTGCCAGCAGTGAATCCACCTTGCAGCACTTC
TRBJ2-1 | TRBD1 | - | TRBV7-7 | CASSGGTGPSNEQFF | TGTGCCAGCAGCGGGGGGACAGGGCCGAGCAATGAGCAGTTCTTC
TRBJ2-5 | - | - | TRBV19 | CASRTGETQYF | TGTGCCAGTAGGACCGGAGAGACCCAGTACTTC
TRBJ2-1 | - | - | TRBV14 | CASSQGRGGRGNEQFF | TGTGCCAGCAGCCAGGGGAGAGGGGGGCGCGGCAATGAGCAGTTCTTC
TRBJ1-1 | - | - | TRBV7-6 | CASSLSRNTEAFF | TGTGCCAGCAGCTTATCCCGGAACACTGAAGCTTTCTTT
TRBJ2-2 | TRBD1 | once | TRBV7-9 | CASIQGVRTNTGELFF | TGTGCCAGCATACAGGGGGTGAGAACGAACACCGGGGAGCTGTTTTTT
TRBJ2-7 | TRBD1 | - | TRBV11-2 | CASSPYPGTGGRYEQYF | TGTGCCAGCAGCCCCTACCCCGGGACAGGGGGCAGGTACGAGCAGTACTTC
TRBJ1-5 | - | - | TRBV5-6 | CASSLGTKNQPQHF | TGTGCCAGCAGCCTCGGGACGAAAAATCAGCCCCAGCATTTT
TRBJ1-6 | - | - | TRBV6-1 | CALSVRGDSPLHF | TGTGCCCTCTCGGTTCGCGGGGATTCACCCCTCCACTTT
TRBJ1-4 | - | - | TRBV6-1 | CASRYRDKREKLFF | TGTGCCAGCAGGTACCGGGACAAAAGGGAAAAACTGTTTTTT
TRBJ1-2 | TRBD1 | - | TRBV9 | CASSGGQGNYLNYGYTF | TGTGCCAGCAGCGGCGGACAGGGGAACTATCTTAACTATGGCTACACCTTC
TRBJ2-7 | - | - | TRBV6-6 | CASSHSAGLGEQYF | TGTGCCAGCAGTCACTCGGCAGGGCTGGGGGAGCAGTACTTC
TRBJ2-3 | - | - | TRBV6-1 | CASSERAGGDTQYF | TGTGCCAGCAGTGAAAGGGCCGGAGGAGATACGCAGTATTTT
TRBJ1-3 | - | - | TRBV10-3 | CAISGQISGNTIYF | TGTGCCATCAGCGGACAGATCTCTGGAAACACCATATATTTT
TRBJ2-7 | - | - | TRBV9 | CASSVGSGVESYEQYF | TGTGCCAGCAGCGTAGGGTCGGGAGTGGAGTCCTACGAGCAGTACTTC
TRBJ1-2 | TRBD1 | - | TRBV11-3 | CASSHTYRDSDNYGYTF | TGTGCCAGCAGCCACACTTACCGGGACAGCGATAACTATGGCTACACCTTC
TRBJ1-4 | TRBD1 | - | TRBV2 | CASKGDRNEKLFF | TGTGCCAGCAAGGGGGACAGAAATGAAAAACTGTTTTTT
TRBJ2-2 | - | - | TRBV7-3 | CASSFQGVSGELFF | TGTGCCAGCAGCTTTCAAGGAGTCAGCGGGGAGCTGTTTTTT
TRBJ2-7 | TRBD1 | - | TRBV6-5 | CASSGTGMVEQYF | TGTGCCAGCTCCGGGACAGGAATGGTCGAGCAGTACTTC
TRBJ1-2 | TRBD1 | - | TRBV28 | CASSPTGGLNYGYTF | TGTGCCAGCAGTCCTACAGGGGGCTTAAACTATGGCTACACCTTC
TRBJ1-1 | - | - | TRBV29-1 | CSVDRDDTEAFF | TGCAGCGTTGACAGGGATGACACTGAAGCTTTCTTT
TRBJ1-5 | - | - | TRBV4-1 | CASSHSPGGRNQPQHF | TGCGCCAGCAGCCATTCCCCGGGGGGGCGCAATCAGCCCCAGCATTTT
TRBJ2-5 | - | - | TRBV5-1 | CASSLELSTSFGQETQYF | TGCGCCAGCAGCTTGGAACTCTCAACGAGTTTCGGCCAAGAGACCCAGTACTTC
TRBJ2-2 | - | - | TRBV7-3 | CASSSDGPIENTGELFF | TGTGCCAGCAGCTCCGATGGACCCATTGAGAACACCGGGGAGCTGTTTTTT
TRBJ1-1 | TRBD1 | - | TRBV6-1 | CASSVQGRTEAFF | TGTGCCAGCAGTGTACAGGGGAGGACTGAAGCTTTCTTT
TRBJ1-1 | - | once | TRBV5-1 | CASSFWDGDTEAFF | TGCGCCAGCAGCTTCTGGGACGGAGACACTGAAGCTTTCTTT
TRBJ1-3 | TRBD1 | - | TRBV28 | CASNRQGYGNTIYF | TGTGCCAGCAACCGACAGGGGTACGGAAACACCATATATTTT
TRBJ2-1 | - | - | TRBV21-1 | CASSKALGTSGTLNEQFF | TGTGCCAGCAGCAAAGCGCTTGGGACTAGCGGGACCCTCAATGAGCAGTTCTTC
TRBJ1-2 | - | - | TRBV15 | CATSSLGGGYYGYTF | TGTGCCACCAGCAGTCTGGGGGGAGGGTACTATGGCTACACCTTC
TRBJ2-3 | - | - | TRBV7-8 | CASSLVGGATDTQYF | TGTGCCAGCAGCTTAGTTGGCGGAGCCACAGATACGCAGTATTTT
TRBJ2-3 | - | - | TRBV10-1 | CASSYSGASTDTQYF | TGCGCCAGCAGTTACTCCGGGGCAAGCACAGATACGCAGTATTTT
TRBJ2-1 | TRBD2 | - | TRBV10-3 | CAISESTSGNEQFF | TGTGCCATCAGTGAGTCGACTAGCGGCAATGAGCAGTTCTTC
TRBJ1-6 | TRBD1 | once | TRBV6-5 | CASSYSVGTGDSPLHF | TGTGCCAGCAGTTACTCGGTGGGGACAGGGGATTCACCCCTCCACTTT
TRBJ1-2 | - | - | TRBV6-5 | CASTPGTNYGYTF | TGTGCCAGCACCCCGGGCACCAACTATGGCTACACCTTC
TRBJ2-2 | TRBD2 | - | TRBV28 | CASRIAGRGEVSVAGELFF | TGTGCCAGCAGGATAGCGGGGAGGGGAGAGGTTTCAGTCGCCGGGGAGCTGTTTTTT
TRBJ2-5 | - | - | TRBV2 | CASSPPPGLDPQETQYF | TGTGCCAGCAGCCCGCCGCCGGGACTCGATCCCCAAGAGACCCAGTACTTC